The present T cell receptor (beta chain) was sequenced within a study of blood T cell repertoires in COVID-19. About the study: Sites across the United States, Italy and Spain contributed samples from acute and convalescent COVID-19. PBMCs, B-cell-depleted T cells, or T cells were the source of the cDNA or gDNA that made up the material.

The table lists this clone with a count of one. In the original analysis: Amplified reference gene primers provided the basis for estimating nucleated cell counts. This table comes from immunoSEQ multiplex PCR, and its TCRdb copy is limited to in-frame clones, with some not included. That table is the source of V, J and clone size, and D and trimming were worked out from the DNA. This table has 250,000 to 300,000 clones, over 75% appearing once. Trimming removed 1 base from V and 7 bases from J, with 10 bases in between. The CDR3 contains 13 residues. The origin of this receptor is a man aged 45-60 years with active or convalescent COVID-19. What was sequenced was peripheral blood. This chain joins TRBV12-3 or TRBV12-4 and TRBJ1-2, with D possibly matching TRBD1 (5 bases). Here the CDR3 reads CASSLERGSGYTF. CDR3 nucleotides: TGTGCCAGCAGTTTAGAAAGGGGCAGTGGCTACACCTTC.